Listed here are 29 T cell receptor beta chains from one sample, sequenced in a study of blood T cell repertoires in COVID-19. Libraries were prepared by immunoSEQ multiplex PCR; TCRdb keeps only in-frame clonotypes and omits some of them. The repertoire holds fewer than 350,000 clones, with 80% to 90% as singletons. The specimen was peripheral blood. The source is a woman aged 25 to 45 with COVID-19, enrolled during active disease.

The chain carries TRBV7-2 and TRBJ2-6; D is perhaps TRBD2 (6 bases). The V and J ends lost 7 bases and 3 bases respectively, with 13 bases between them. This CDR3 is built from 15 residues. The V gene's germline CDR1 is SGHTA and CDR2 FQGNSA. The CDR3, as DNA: TGTGCCAGCACCCGGGGACTTGGTGGGGCCAACGTCCTGACTTTC. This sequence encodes CASTRGLGGANVLTF.

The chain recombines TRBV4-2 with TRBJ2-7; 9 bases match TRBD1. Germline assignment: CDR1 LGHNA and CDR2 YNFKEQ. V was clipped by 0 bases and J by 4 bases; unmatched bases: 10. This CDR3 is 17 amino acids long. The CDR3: CASSQDLGQGRRYEQYF. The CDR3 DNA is TGTGCCAGCAGCCAAGATCTAGGACAGGGGAGGAGGTACGAGCAGTACTTC.

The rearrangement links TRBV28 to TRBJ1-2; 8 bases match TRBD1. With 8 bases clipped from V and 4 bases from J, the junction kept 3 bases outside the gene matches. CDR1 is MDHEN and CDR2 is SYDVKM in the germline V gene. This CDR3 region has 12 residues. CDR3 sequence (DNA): TGTGCCAGCGGAACAGGGGGCTATGGCTACACCTTC. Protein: CASGTGGYGYTF.

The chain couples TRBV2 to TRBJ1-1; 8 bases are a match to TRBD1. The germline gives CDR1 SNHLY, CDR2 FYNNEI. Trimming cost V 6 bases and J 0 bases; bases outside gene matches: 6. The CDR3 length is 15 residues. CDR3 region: CASRAAGGLNTEAFF. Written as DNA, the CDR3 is TGTGCCAGCAGAGCCGCAGGGGGCCTGAACACTGAAGCTTTCTTT.

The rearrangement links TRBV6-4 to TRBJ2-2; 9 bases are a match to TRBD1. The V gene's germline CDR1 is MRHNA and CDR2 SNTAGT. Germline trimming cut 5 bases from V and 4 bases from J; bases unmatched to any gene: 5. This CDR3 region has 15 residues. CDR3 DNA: TGTGCCAGCAGTCCCGGGACAGGGAGCACCGGGGAGCTGTTTTTT. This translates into CASSPGTGSTGELFF.

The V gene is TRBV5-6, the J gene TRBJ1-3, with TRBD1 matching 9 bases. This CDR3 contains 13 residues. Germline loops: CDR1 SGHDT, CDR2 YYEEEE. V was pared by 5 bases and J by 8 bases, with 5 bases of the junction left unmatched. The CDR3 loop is CASSFGQGYTIYF. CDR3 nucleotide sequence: TGTGCCAGCAGTTTCGGACAGGGGTACACCATATATTTT.

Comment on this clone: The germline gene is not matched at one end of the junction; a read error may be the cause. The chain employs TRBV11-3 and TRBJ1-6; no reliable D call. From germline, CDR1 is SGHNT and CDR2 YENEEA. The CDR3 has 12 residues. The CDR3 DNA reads TGTGCCAGCAGCTTAGGGAGTTCACCCCTCCACTTC. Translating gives CASSLGSSPLHF.

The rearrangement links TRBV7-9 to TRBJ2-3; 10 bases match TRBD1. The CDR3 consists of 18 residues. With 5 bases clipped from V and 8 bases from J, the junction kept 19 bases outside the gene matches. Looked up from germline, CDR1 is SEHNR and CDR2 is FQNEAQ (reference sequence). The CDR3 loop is CASSPSSRDRGRVLTQYF. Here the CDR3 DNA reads TGTGCCAGCAGCCCCTCGTCCCGGGACAGGGGCCGAGTGCTTACGCAGTATTTT.

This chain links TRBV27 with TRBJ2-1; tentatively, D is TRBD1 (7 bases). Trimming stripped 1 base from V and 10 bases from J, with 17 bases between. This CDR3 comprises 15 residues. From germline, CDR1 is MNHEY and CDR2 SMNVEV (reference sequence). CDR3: CASSLWGTVGGEQFF. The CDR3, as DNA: TGTGCCAGCAGTTTATGGGGGACAGTGGGGGGAGAGCAGTTCTTC.

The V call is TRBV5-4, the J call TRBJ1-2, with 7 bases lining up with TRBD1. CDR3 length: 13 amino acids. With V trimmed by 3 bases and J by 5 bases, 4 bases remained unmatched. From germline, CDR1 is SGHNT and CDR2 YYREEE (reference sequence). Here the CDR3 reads CASSSRGAYGYTF. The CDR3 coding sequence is TGTGCCAGCAGCTCCAGGGGGGCATATGGCTACACCTTC.

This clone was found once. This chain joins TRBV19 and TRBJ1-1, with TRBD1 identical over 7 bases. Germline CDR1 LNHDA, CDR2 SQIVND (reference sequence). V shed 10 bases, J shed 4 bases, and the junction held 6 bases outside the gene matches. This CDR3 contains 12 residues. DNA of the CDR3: TGTGCCACAAACAGGGGAGCCACTGAAGCTTTCTTT. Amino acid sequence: CATNRGATEAFF.

The CDR3 loop reads CSVGDNTDTQYF. The CDR3 nucleotides are TGCAGCGTTGGGGACAACACAGATACGCAGTATTTT. V gene TRBV29-1 combines with J gene TRBJ2-3, with a weak D call TRBD1 (6 bases). The CDR3 loop spans 12 amino acids. With 4 bases removed from V and 2 bases from J, the gap between germline ends came to 7 bases. Germline V gives CDR1 SQVTM, CDR2 ANQGSEA.

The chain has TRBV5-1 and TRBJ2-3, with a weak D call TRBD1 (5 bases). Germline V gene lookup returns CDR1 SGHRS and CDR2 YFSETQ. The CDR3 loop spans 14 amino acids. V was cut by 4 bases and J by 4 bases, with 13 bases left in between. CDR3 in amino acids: CASSQSWGADTQYF. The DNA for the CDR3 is TGCGCCAGCAGCCAATCATGGGGCGCAGATACGCAGTATTTT. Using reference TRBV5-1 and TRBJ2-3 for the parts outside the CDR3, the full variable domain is KAGVTQTPRYLIKTRGQQVTLSCSPISGHRSVSWYQQTPGQGLQFLFEYFSETQRNKGNFPGRFSGRQFSNSRSEMNVSTLELGDSALYLCASSQSWGADTQYFGPGTRLTVL.

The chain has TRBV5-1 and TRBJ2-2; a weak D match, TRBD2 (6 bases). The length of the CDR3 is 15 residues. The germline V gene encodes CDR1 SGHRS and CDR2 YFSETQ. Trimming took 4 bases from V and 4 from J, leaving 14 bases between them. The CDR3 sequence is CASSPTASVTGELFF. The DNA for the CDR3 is TGCGCCAGCAGCCCAACTGCTAGCGTCACCGGGGAGCTGTTTTTT.

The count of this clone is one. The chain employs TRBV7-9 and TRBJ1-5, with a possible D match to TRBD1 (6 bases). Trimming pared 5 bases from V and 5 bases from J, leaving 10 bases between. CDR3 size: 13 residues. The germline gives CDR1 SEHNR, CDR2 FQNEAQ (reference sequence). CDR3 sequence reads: CASSEGVDQPQHF. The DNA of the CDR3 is TGTGCCAGCAGCGAGGGGGTGGATCAGCCCCAGCATTTT.

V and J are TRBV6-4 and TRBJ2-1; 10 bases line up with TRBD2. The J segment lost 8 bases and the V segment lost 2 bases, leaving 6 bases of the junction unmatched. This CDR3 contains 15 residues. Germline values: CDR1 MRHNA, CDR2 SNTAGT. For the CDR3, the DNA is TGTGCCAGCAGTGACCAGAGCGGGGGGGCCGATGAGCAGTTCTTC. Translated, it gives CASSDQSGGADEQFF.

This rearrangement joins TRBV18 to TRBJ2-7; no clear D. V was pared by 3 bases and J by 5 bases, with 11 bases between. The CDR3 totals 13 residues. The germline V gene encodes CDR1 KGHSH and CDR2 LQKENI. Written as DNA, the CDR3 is TGTGCCAGCTCACCCCCGGGTAACGACGAGCAGTACTTC. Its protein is CASSPPGNDEQYF.

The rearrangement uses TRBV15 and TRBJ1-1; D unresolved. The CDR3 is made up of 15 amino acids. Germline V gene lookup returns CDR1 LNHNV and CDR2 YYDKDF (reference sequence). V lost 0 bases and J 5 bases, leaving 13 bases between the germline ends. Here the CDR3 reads CATSREAWQMTEAFF. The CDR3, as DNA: TGTGCCACCAGCAGAGAGGCCTGGCAGATGACTGAAGCTTTCTTT.

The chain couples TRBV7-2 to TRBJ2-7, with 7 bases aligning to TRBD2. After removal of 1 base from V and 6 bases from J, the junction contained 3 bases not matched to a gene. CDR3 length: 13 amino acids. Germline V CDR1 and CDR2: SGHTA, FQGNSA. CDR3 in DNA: TGTGCCAGCAGCTTAGGTCTAGCGGTCGAGCAGTACTTC. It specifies CASSLGLAVEQYF.

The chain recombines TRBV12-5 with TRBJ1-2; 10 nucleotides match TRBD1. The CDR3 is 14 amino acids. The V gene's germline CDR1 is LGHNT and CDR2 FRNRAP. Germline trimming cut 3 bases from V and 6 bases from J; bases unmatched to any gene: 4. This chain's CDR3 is CASGLGTGVDGYTF. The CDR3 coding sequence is TGTGCTAGTGGTTTAGGGACAGGGGTTGATGGCTACACCTTC.

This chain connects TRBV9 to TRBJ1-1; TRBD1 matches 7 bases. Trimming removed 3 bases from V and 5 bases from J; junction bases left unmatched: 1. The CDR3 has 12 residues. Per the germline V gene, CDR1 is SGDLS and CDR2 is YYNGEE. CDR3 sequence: CASSEQGTEAFF. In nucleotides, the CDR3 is TGTGCCAGCAGCGAACAGGGGACTGAAGCTTTCTTT.

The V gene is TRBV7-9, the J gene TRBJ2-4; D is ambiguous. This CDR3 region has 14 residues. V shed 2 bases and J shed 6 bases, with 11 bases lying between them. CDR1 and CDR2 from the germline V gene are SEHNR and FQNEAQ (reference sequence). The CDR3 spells CASSLSAAGNIQYF. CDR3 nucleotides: TGTGCCAGCAGCTTATCGGCGGCCGGAAACATTCAGTACTTC. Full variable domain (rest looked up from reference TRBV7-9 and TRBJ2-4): DTGVSQNPRHKITKRGQNVTFRCDPISEHNRLYWYRQTLGQGPEFLTYFQNEAQLEKSRLLSDRFSAERPKGSFSTLEIQRTEQGDSAMYLCASSLSAAGNIQYFGAGTRLSVL.

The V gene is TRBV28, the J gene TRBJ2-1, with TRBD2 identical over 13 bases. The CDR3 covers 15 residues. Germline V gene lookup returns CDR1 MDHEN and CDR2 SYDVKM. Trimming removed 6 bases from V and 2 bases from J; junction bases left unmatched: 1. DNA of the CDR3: TGTGCCAGCAGGGGACTAGCGGGGACCTACAATGAGCAGTTCTTC. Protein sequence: CASRGLAGTYNEQFF.

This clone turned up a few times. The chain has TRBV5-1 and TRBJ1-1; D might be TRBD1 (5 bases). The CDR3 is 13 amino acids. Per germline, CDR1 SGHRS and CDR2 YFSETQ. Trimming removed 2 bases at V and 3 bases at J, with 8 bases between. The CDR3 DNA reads TGCGCCAGCAGCTTAGGGGCTTACACTGAAGCTTTCTTT. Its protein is CASSLGAYTEAFF.

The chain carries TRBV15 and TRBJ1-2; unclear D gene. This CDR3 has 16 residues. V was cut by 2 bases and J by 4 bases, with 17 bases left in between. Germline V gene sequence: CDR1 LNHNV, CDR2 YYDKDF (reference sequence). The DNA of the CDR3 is TGTGCCACCAGCAGACTCAACTCCATCTGGTCCTATGGCTACACCTTC. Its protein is CATSRLNSIWSYGYTF.

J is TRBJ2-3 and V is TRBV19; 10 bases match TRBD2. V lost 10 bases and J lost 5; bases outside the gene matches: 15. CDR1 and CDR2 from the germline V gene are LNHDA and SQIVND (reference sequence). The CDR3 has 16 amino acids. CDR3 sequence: CATPGLAGALRDTQYF. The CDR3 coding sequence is TGTGCCACCCCGGGTCTAGCGGGGGCCTTAAGAGATACGCAGTATTTT.

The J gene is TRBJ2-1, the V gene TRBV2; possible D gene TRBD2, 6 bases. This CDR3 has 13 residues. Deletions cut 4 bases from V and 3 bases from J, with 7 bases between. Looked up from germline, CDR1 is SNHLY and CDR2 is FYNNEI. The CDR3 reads CASSAGDYNEQFF. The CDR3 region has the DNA TGTGCCAGCAGTGCGGGGGACTACAATGAGCAGTTCTTC. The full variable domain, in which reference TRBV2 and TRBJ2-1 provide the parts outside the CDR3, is EPEVTQTPSHQVTQMGQEVILRCVPISNHLYFYWYRQILGQKVEFLVSFYNNEISEKSEIFDDQFSVERPDGSNFTLKIRSTKLEDSAMYFCASSAGDYNEQFFGPGTRLTVL.

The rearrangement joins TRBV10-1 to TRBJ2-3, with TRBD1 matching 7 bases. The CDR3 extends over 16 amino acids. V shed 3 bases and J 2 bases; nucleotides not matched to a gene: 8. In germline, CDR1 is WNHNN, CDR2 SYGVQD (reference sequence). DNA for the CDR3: TGCGCCAGCAGTGACGGGACAGCTGCCTACACAGATACGCAGTATTTT. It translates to CASSDGTAAYTDTQYF.

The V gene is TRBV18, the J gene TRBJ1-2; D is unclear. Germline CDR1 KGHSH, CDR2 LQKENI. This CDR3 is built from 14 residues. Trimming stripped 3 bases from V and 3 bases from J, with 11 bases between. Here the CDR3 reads CASSPSASDYGYTF. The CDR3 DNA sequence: TGTGCCAGCTCACCGTCCGCCAGCGACTATGGCTACACCTTC.